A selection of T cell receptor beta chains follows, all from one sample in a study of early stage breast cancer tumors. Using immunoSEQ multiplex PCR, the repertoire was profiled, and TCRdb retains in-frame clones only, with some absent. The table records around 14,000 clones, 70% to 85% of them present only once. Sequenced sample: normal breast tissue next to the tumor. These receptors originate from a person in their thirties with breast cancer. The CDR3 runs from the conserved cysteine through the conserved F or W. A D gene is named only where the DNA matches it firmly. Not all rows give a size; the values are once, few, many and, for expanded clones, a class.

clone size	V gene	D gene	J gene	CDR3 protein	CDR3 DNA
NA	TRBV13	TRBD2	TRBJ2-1	CASIGTSGFSSYNEQFF	TGTGCCAGCATTGGGACTAGCGGGTTTAGCTCCTACAATGAGCAGTTCTTC
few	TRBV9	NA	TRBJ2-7	CASSPAYRGREQYF	TGTGCCAGCAGCCCAGCATACAGAGGGCGCGAGCAGTACTTC
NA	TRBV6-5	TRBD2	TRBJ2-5	CASSYSGLAGGRTQYF	TGTGCCAGCAGTTACTCGGGGCTAGCGGGGGGACGGACCCAGTACTTC
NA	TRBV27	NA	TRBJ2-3	CASSFGRTSTDTQYF	TGTGCCAGCAGTTTTGGTAGGACCAGCACAGATACGCAGTATTTT
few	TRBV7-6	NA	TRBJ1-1	CASSLGRGDTEAFF	TGTGCCAGCAGCTTAGGCAGGGGAGACACTGAAGCTTTCTTT
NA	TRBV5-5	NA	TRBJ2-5	CASSLEQFVDQETQYF	TGTGCCAGCAGCTTGGAGCAATTCGTAGACCAAGAGACCCAGTACTTC
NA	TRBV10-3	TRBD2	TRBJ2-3	CAISETRREKGTDTQYF	TGTGCCATCAGTGAGACTCGGCGGGAGAAAGGCACAGATACGCAGTATTTT
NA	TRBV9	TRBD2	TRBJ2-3	CASSVGAGSTDTQYF	TGTGCCAGCAGCGTAGGAGCGGGGAGCACAGATACGCAGTATTTT
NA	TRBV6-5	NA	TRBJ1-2	CASRVRTGALTF	TGTGCCAGCAGGGTGAGAACAGGTGCTCTGACCTTC
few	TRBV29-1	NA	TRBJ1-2	CSVPGRLGTADYGYTF	TGCAGCGTTCCCGGACGGCTTGGAACCGCCGACTATGGCTACACCTTC
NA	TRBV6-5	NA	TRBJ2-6	CASRGTPRANVLTF	TGTGCCAGCAGAGGGACTCCCCGGGCCAACGTCCTGACTTTC
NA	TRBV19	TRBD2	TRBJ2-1	CASTPTSGTHNEQFF	TGTGCCAGTACCCCAACTAGCGGGACGCACAATGAGCAGTTCTTC
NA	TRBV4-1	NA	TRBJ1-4	CASSESGGSNEKLFF	TGCGCCAGCAGCGAGAGCGGGGGCAGTAATGAAAAACTGTTTTTT
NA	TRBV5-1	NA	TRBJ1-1	CASSLEGRRSEAFF	TGCGCCAGCAGCTTGGAGGGGAGACGCAGTGAAGCTTTCTTT
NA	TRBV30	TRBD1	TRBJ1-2	CAWLTSRDREHGYTF	TGTGCCTGGCTCACTTCCCGGGACAGGGAGCATGGCTACACCTTC
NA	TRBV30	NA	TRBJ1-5	CAWNPDSSNQPQHF	TGTGCCTGGAATCCCGACTCTTCCAATCAGCCCCAGCATTTT
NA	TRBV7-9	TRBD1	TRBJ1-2	CASSRGGAYGYTF	TGTGCCAGCAGCCGAGGGGGCGCCTATGGCTACACCTTC
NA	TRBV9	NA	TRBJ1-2	CASNERGPGRGYTF	TGTGCCAGCAACGAGCGCGGGCCGGGAAGAGGCTACACCTTC
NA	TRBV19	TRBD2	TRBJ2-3	CASSNPALAGGTDTQYF	TGTGCCAGTAGCAACCCCGCGCTAGCGGGAGGCACAGATACGCAGTATTTT
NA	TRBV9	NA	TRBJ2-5	CASSVGGRVGGETQYF	TGTGCCAGCAGCGTAGGGGGCAGGGTTGGAGGAGAGACCCAGTACTTC
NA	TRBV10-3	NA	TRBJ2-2	CAISGGRTNTGELFF	TGTGCCATCAGTGGGGGACGGACGAACACCGGGGAGCTGTTTTTT
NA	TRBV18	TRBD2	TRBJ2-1	CASSPPRLAGVWSEQFF	TGTGCCAGCTCACCACCGAGGCTAGCGGGAGTTTGGAGTGAGCAGTTCTTC
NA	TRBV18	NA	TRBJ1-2	CASSRRGVSGYTF	TGTGCCAGCTCTAGACGGGGTGTAAGTGGCTACACCTTC
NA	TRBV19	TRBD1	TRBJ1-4	CASTLGGQLATNEKLFF	TGTGCCAGTACCCTAGGGGGACAGCTTGCAACTAATGAAAAACTGTTTTTT
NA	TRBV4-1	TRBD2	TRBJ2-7	CASSQGAGGPGEQYF	TGCGCCAGCAGCCAAGGAGCGGGAGGGCCGGGTGAGCAGTACTTC
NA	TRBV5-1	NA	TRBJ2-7	CASSLGNRQALYEQYF	TGCGCCAGCAGCTTGGGAAACCGACAGGCACTCTACGAGCAGTACTTC
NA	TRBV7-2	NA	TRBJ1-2	CASSLGRVYGYTF	TGTGCCAGCAGCTTAGGCAGGGTCTATGGCTACACCTTC
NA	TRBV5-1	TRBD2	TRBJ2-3	CASSPLAGGHTDTQYF	TGCGCCAGCAGCCCACTAGCGGGAGGACACACAGATACGCAGTATTTT
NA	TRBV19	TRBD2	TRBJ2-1	CASSTMITRLAGDYNEQFF	TGTGCCAGTAGTACAATGATAACGAGACTAGCGGGAGACTACAATGAGCAGTTCTTC
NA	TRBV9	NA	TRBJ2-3	CASSQRRYTDTQYF	TGTGCCAGCAGCCAGCGGCGCTACACAGATACGCAGTATTTT
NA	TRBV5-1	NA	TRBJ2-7	CASSLQRQASYEQYF	TGCGCCAGCAGCTTGCAGCGCCAGGCCTCCTACGAGCAGTACTTC
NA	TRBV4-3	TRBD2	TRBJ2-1	CASSPSGGSYRDNEQFF	TGCGCCAGCAGCCCCTCAGGCGGGAGTTATCGGGACAATGAGCAGTTCTTC
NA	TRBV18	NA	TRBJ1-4	CASSPDRADEKLFF	TGTGCCAGCTCACCGGACAGAGCGGATGAAAAACTGTTTTTT
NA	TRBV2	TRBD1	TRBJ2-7	CASSKIRAGGFDEQYF	TGTGCCAGCAGTAAAATTAGGGCAGGGGGCTTCGACGAGCAGTACTTC
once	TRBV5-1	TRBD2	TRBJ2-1	CASRLTSGNNEQFF	TGCGCCAGCAGGTTGACTAGCGGGAACAATGAGCAGTTCTTC
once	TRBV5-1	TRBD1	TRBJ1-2	CASSLAAGGSYGYTF	TGCGCCAGCAGCTTGGCGGCAGGGGGCTCCTATGGCTACACCTTC
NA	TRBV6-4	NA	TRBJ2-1	CASSDSSGGGYEQFF	TGTGCCAGCAGTGACTCGTCAGGAGGAGGCTATGAGCAGTTCTTC
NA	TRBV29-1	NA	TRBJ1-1	CSCERGDTEAFF	TGCAGCTGCGAGAGGGGTGACACTGAAGCTTTCTTT
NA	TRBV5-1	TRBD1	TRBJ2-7	CASTRGQGARSEQYF	TGCGCCAGCACCAGGGGACAGGGGGCGAGAAGCGAGCAGTACTTC
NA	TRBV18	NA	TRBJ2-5	CASSPPAAVETQYF	TGTGCCAGCTCACCACCGGCAGCTGTAGAGACCCAGTACTTC
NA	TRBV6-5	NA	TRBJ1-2	CASSYNGGAYGYTF	TGTGCCAGCAGTTACAATGGGGGGGCCTATGGCTACACCTTC